These 16 T cell receptor beta chains were all obtained from the same sample, sequenced in a study of regulatory T cells in long-lasting Graves disease (dated by TCRdb to 2020 to 2023). Taken with the paper, the label for time point translates to: persistent/refractory GD, antithyroid drugs over 5 years with positive TRAb. For both TCR sequencing and RNA sequencing, RNA was extracted from PBMCs using TRIzol. Library construction relied on multiplex PCR. The instrument given in TCRdb is Illumina HiSeq 4000. To build TCR beta libraries, CDR3 regions were amplified by Arm-PCR using iRepertoire HTBI primers. TCRdb trimmed the raw reads at Q25, called clones with MiXCR and kept productive beta chains. Entries are consolidated by CDR3 protein sequence, retaining the most common genes and DNA. The sample profile shows 400,000 to 600,000 distinct CDR3 sequences; about 22% of them were found once. The top ten constitute more than 6% of the sample.

Sequencing used peripheral blood mononuclear cells (PBMCs), obtained when the disease was refractory, from a patient treated with antithyroid drugs. The receptors come from a female donor with Graves disease.

Ten or more counts support this clonotype. The chain carries TRBV2 and TRBJ1-5; 9 positions match TRBD1. The V and J ends lost 4 bases and 6 bases, in that order; junction bases with no gene match: 4. The V gene's germline CDR1 is SNHLY and CDR2 FYNNEI. The CDR3 runs to 14 residues. CDR3 in amino acids: CASSAGQGSQPQHF. In nucleotides, the CDR3 is TGTGCCAGCAGTGCTGGACAGGGGTCTCAGCCCCAGCATTTT.

The table lists this clonotype with many counts. The chain uses TRBV6-5 and TRBJ2-7; 9 nucleotides match TRBD2. J was trimmed by 5 bases and V by 1 base; bases with no gene match: 9. CDR3 length equals 16 residues. The germline CDR1 and CDR2 sequences are MNHEY and SVGAGI. CDR3 region: CASSYYGGRARNEQYF. The CDR3 DNA reads as TGTGCCAGCAGTTACTATGGCGGGAGGGCCCGGAACGAGCAGTACTTC.

Notes on this clonotype: The junction departs from germline at one end; a sequencing error may be responsible. The chain couples TRBV12-3 or TRBV12-4 to TRBJ1-6; D ambiguous. The CDR3 has 12 amino acids. The CDR3 region is CASGFPNSPLHF. For the CDR3, the DNA is TGTGCCAGCGGTTTTCCCAATTCACCCCTCCACTTT.

The genes are TRBV2 and TRBJ2-1, with TRBD2 as a possible D gene (6 bases). V gave up 6 bases and J gave up 0 bases, with 12 bases separating them. The germline gives CDR1 SNHLY, CDR2 FYNNEI. The CDR3 loop spans 15 amino acids. CDR3 in amino acids: CASRPRGYSYNEQFF. The DNA of the CDR3 is TGTGCCAGCAGGCCCCGGGGGTACTCCTACAATGAGCAGTTCTTC. Full variable domain (remainder filled in from reference TRBV2 and TRBJ2-1): EPEVTQTPSHQVTQMGQEVILRCVPISNHLYFYWYRQILGQKVEFLVSFYNNEISEKSEIFDDQFSVERPDGSNFTLKIRSTKLEDSAMYFCASRPRGYSYNEQFFGPGTRLTVL.

The J gene is TRBJ2-2, the V gene TRBV6-2 or TRBV6-3; TRBD2 aligns across 9 bases. From germline, CDR1 is MNHEY and CDR2 SVGEGT. Trimming removed 3 bases from V and 0 bases from J; junction bases left unmatched: 5. This CDR3 has 17 residues. Written as DNA, the CDR3 is TGTGCCAGCAGTTATCTAGCGGGACGCGCGAACACCGGGGAGCTGTTTTTT. This encodes CASSYLAGRANTGELFF.

Many counts were recorded for this clonotype. The genes are TRBV27 and TRBJ2-5; 8 bases agree with TRBD2. Germline V lookup: CDR1 MNHEY, CDR2 SMNVEV (reference sequence). The CDR3 extends over 14 amino acids. With 2 bases clipped from V and 5 bases from J, the junction kept 4 bases outside the gene matches. In DNA, the CDR3 is TGTGCCAGCAGTTTAAATCCGGGAGGGGAGACCCAGTACTTC. Protein product: CASSLNPGGETQYF.

This clonotype was observed at least ten times. The rearrangement links TRBV2 to TRBJ1-1; D is ambiguous. Trimming took 3 bases from V and 0 from J, leaving 8 bases between them. This CDR3 comprises 14 residues. Germline V CDR1 and CDR2: SNHLY, FYNNEI. The CDR3 DNA reads as TGTGCCAGCAGTGATTACAAGATGAACACTGAAGCTTTCTTT. Amino acids: CASSDYKMNTEAFF.

The chain is built from TRBV28 and TRBJ2-3; 8 nucleotides agree with TRBD2. The CDR3 runs 16 residues. Looked up from germline, CDR1 is MDHEN and CDR2 is SYDVKM. V shed 2 bases, J shed 0 bases, and the junction held 4 bases outside the gene matches. As DNA, the CDR3 is TGTGCCAGCAGTTTAGGTAGCGGGACTAGCACAGATACGCAGTATTTT. Its protein is CASSLGSGTSTDTQYF.

This clonotype occurred a few times. V gene TRBV6-5 combines with J gene TRBJ1-2, with D perhaps matching TRBD1 (5 bases). The CDR3 is 15 amino acids. From germline, CDR1 is MNHEY and CDR2 SVGAGI. V lost 4 bases, J lost 7 bases, and 19 bases lay in between. This chain's CDR3 is CASSLVEGRRSGYTF. CDR3 in DNA: TGTGCCAGCAGTTTGGTAGAGGGACGAAGAAGTGGCTACACCTTC.

This clonotype was observed at least ten times. The chain uses TRBV20-1 and TRBJ1-1; no clear D. Per germline, CDR1 DFQATT and CDR2 SNEGSKA (reference sequence). The V gene lost 3 bases and the J gene lost 6 bases, with 14 bases spanning the gap. The CDR3 runs 13 residues. The CDR3 DNA reads as TGCAGTGCTAGTTCGACCAGGCGCCCTGAAGCTTTCTTT. Translating it yields CSASSTRRPEAFF.

This clonotype was counted only a few times. The genes are TRBV19 and TRBJ2-5; a possible D gene is TRBD2 (5 bases). Germline V gives CDR1 LNHDA, CDR2 SQIVND (reference sequence). CDR3 size: 13 residues. Trimming removed 7 bases at V and 4 bases at J, with 13 bases between. DNA for the CDR3: TGTGCCAGTAAGGACGAGGGAATAGAGACCCAGTACTTC. Encoded protein: CASKDEGIETQYF.

This clonotype was counted a few times. This chain connects TRBV7-9 to TRBJ2-7; 7 bases are a match to TRBD2. Trimming at V came to 5 bases and at J to 3 bases, leaving 7 bases not matched to a gene. The CDR3 has 14 residues. Germline CDR1 is SEHNR and CDR2 is FQNEAQ (reference sequence). CDR3: CASSRDYRHYEQYF. The CDR3, as DNA: TGTGCCAGCAGCCGGGACTACCGACACTACGAGCAGTACTTC.

The chain joins TRBV10-3 to TRBJ2-7, with TRBD1 identical over 7 bases. The J segment lost 6 bases and the V segment lost 10 bases, leaving 9 bases of the junction unmatched. The CDR3 runs to 12 residues. In germline, CDR1 is ENHRY, CDR2 SYGVKD. CDR3 residues: CANQDRSVEQYF. CDR3 nucleotides: TGTGCCAACCAGGACAGGTCGGTCGAGCAGTACTTC.

This clonotype was recorded a few times. This rearrangement joins TRBV7-2 to TRBJ1-1; D perhaps matches TRBD1 (5 bases). The V end was cut by 7 bases, the J end by 0 bases, with 18 bases between. Germline CDR1 SGHTA, CDR2 FQGNSA. This CDR3 contains 16 residues. CDR3 region: CASTHGGRGMNTEAFF. DNA of the CDR3: TGTGCCAGCACGCACGGGGGAAGGGGAATGAACACTGAAGCTTTCTTT.

Only a few counts were recorded for this clonotype. The gene calls are TRBV29-1 and TRBJ2-7; tentatively, D is TRBD1 (7 bases). CDR3 length: 13 residues. Trimming pared 3 bases from V and 8 bases from J, leaving 17 bases between. Germline V gene lookup returns CDR1 SQVTM and CDR2 ANQGSEA. The CDR3 protein is CSVESRGERKQYF. Written as DNA, the CDR3 is TGCAGCGTTGAGTCCAGGGGGGAACGAAAGCAGTACTTC.

There are many counts of this clonotype. Germline and junction disagree at one end, which may indicate a read error. The V gene is TRBV2, the J gene TRBJ1-1; no reliable D call. Germline V lookup: CDR1 SNHLY, CDR2 FYNNEI. The CDR3 length is 13 residues. CDR3 sequence (DNA): TGTGCCAGCGGTGAGTCATGGAACACTGAAGCTTTCTTT. Translated: CASGESWNTEAFF.